This T cell receptor (beta chain) comes out of a study of blood T cell repertoires in COVID-19. The overall study: T cells, B-cell-depleted T cells, or PBMCs provided the cDNA or gDNA that served as material.

Trimming at V came to 1 base and at J to 2 bases, leaving 9 bases not matched to a gene. Germline CDR1 is KGHSH and CDR2 is LQKENI. The CDR3 runs to 17 residues. Authors' data handling: Counts of nucleated cells, estimated from reference gene primer amplification, were obtained. Produced via immunoSEQ multiplex PCR; TCRdb's table is partial and in-frame only. V, J and clone size are those of that table, while D and trimming were read from the DNA. The sample includes over 85,000 clones, 70% to 90% of them seen just once. This TCR was recovered from a human donor in a cohort sampled during active COVID-19. The specimen was peripheral blood. The V gene is TRBV18, the J gene TRBJ1-1; 8 bases line up with TRBD1. CDR3 coding DNA: TGTGCCAGCTCACCACAGAATATTGGACAGGGCAACACTGAAGCTTTCTTT. Amino acids: CASSPQNIGQGNTEAFF.